The TCR beta chain described here comes from a study of cytomegalovirus exposure and HLA in healthy donors. About the study: Earlier work reported around 110 million unique TCR beta sequences from about 170 million T cells. Study-wide points: A later analysis found TCR association rates differed by HLA locus, highest for DRB1 and lowest for HLA-C. The study labeled approximately 150 TCR beta chains cytomegalovirus-associated.

PCR primers comprised 60 Vbeta and 13 Jbeta primers. Sequencing used immunoSEQ multiplex PCR; TCRdb keeps in-frame clones, though not all of them. This repertoire shows roughly 120,000 clones, 70% to 85% found once; its top ten account for more than 9%. To note about this clone: Its antigen is as yet unknown.

This clonotype originated in a woman aged 45-65 years in good health and CMV-seropositive. The sample was PBMCs.

CDR3 loop: CASMKSSGNTIYF. CDR3 nucleotides: TGTGCCAGCATGAAGAGCTCTGGAAACACCATATATTTT. V usage is TRBV7-2 and J usage is TRBJ1-3; no definite D call. Trimming took 7 bases from V and 0 from J, leaving 7 bases between them. This CDR3 is built from 13 residues. Germline CDR1 is SGHTA and CDR2 is FQGNSA.